The subject of this entry is one T cell receptor beta chain. The entry originates in a study of cytomegalovirus exposure and HLA in healthy donors. This CDR3 is built from 15 residues. Germline V gene sequence: CDR1 LNHDA, CDR2 SQIVND (reference sequence). Trimming took 6 bases from V and 5 from J; bases not matched to a gene: 11. Here immunoSEQ multiplex PCR was the method, and the copy in TCRdb shows in-frame clones only, minus some. The table has roughly 45,000 clones, roughly 92% seen once. The sequence derives from a man aged 18 to 35 in good health and CMV-seronegative. The chain carries TRBV19 and TRBJ2-7, with 9 bases that match TRBD1. The sequenced sample was PBMCs. CDR3 sequence reads: CASSLIQGALHEQYF. The CDR3 bases are TGTGCCAGTAGCCTAATACAGGGGGCGCTTCACGAGCAGTACTTC.